A selection of T cell receptor beta chains follows, all from one sample in a study of blood T cell repertoires in COVID-19. TCRdb keeps only in-frame clones here, not all; method: immunoSEQ multiplex PCR. The sample includes about 74,000 clones, approximately 91% seen only once; the top ten take around 2.8%. Material: peripheral blood. These TCRs come from a man aged 70-80 years with active or convalescent COVID-19. The CDR3 runs from the conserved cysteine through the conserved F or W. The order of the fields is J gene, V gene, D gene, clone size, CDR3 protein, CDR3 DNA. D genes are given only for firm matches. Not every row has a clone size; where given, it reads once, few, many or a size class.

>TRBJ2-2|TRBV7-3|TRBD2|NA
CASSARTSGLNTGELFF
TGTGCCAGCAGCGCCAGGACTAGCGGGCTGAACACCGGGGAGCTGTTTTTT
>TRBJ2-5|TRBV18|NA|NA
CASSTGQQETQYF
TGTGCCAGCTCGACCGGACAGCAAGAGACCCAGTACTTC
>TRBJ2-2|TRBV4-2|TRBD2|few
CASSQNRAGGNGELFF
TGTGCCAGCAGCCAAAATCGGGCGGGGGGAAACGGGGAGCTGTTTTTT
>TRBJ2-7|TRBV9|NA|once
CASSVASGGAYEQYF
TGTGCCAGCAGCGTAGCTAGTGGAGGGGCCTACGAGCAGTACTTC
>TRBJ1-1|TRBV11-2|NA|NA
CASSLWLGGLEAFF
TGTGCCAGCAGCTTATGGTTGGGGGGGCTGGAAGCTTTCTTT
>TRBJ2-2|TRBV6-2/TRBV6-3|TRBD2|once
CASSLGTSGMRTGELFF
TGTGCCAGCAGTTTAGGGACTAGCGGGATGAGGACCGGGGAGCTGTTTTTT
>TRBJ2-1|TRBV3-1/TRBV3-2|TRBD2|once
CASSQIGLAGSSYNEQFF
TGTGCCAGCAGCCAAATTGGACTAGCGGGGAGCTCCTACAATGAGCAGTTCTTC
>TRBJ2-7|TRBV5-1|TRBD1|NA
CASSLRTGGFYEQYF
TGCGCCAGCAGCTTGAGAACAGGGGGCTTCTACGAGCAGTACTTC
>TRBJ2-7|TRBV6-6|TRBD1|NA
CASSRLPGQATYEQYF
TGTGCCAGCAGTCGACTCCCGGGACAGGCGACCTACGAGCAGTACTTC
>TRBJ1-5|TRBV28|NA|NA
CASSFRRSPQHF
TGTGCCAGCAGTTTTAGGAGGTCGCCCCAGCATTTT
>TRBJ1-6|TRBV2|TRBD1|few
CASSLGQGVLSPLHF
TGTGCCAGCAGTTTGGGACAGGGGGTATTATCACCCCTCCACTTT
>TRBJ2-1|TRBV12-3/TRBV12-4|TRBD1|few
CASMRQGNNEQFF
TGTGCCAGCATGCGACAGGGAAACAATGAGCAGTTCTTC
>TRBJ1-2|TRBV2|NA|NA
CASSRTRGGYTF
TGTGCCAGCAGTCGGACCCGAGGGGGCTACACCTTC
>TRBJ2-2|TRBV4-2|TRBD2|NA
CASSPPRRGGTGELFF
TGTGCCAGCAGCCCCCCCAGGCGGGGGGGGACCGGGGAGCTGTTTTTT
>TRBJ2-7|TRBV28|NA|few
CASSLSGHRAGYEQYF
TGTGCCAGCAGTTTATCAGGCCACCGAGCGGGCTACGAGCAGTACTTC
>TRBJ2-4|TRBV18|TRBD2|NA
CASSPFASGLSNIQYF
TGTGCCAGCTCACCCTTCGCTAGCGGGCTATCAAACATTCAGTACTTC
>TRBJ2-1|TRBV9|TRBD2|NA
CASSVALTSGDNEQFF
TGTGCCAGCAGCGTGGCCCTGACTAGCGGCGACAATGAGCAGTTCTTC
>TRBJ2-2|TRBV7-2|TRBD1|NA
CASITGTGVTGELFF
TGTGCCAGTATAACCGGGACAGGGGTGACCGGGGAGCTGTTTTTT
>TRBJ1-2|TRBV3-1/TRBV3-2|NA|NA
CASSQGQFNHGYTF
TGTGCCAGCAGCCAAGGGCAGTTTAACCATGGCTACACCTTC
>TRBJ2-7|TRBV5-1|TRBD1|NA
CASSLETGVYEQYF
TGCGCCAGCAGCTTGGAGACAGGGGTCTACGAGCAGTACTTC
>TRBJ1-1|TRBV5-1|TRBD1|NA
CASSRETGGTNTEAFF
TGCGCCAGCAGCCGGGAGACAGGGGGTACGAACACTGAAGCTTTCTTT
>TRBJ1-2|TRBV6-5|TRBD1|NA
CASRESGQGYGYTF
TGTGCCAGCCGCGAATCGGGACAGGGCTATGGCTACACCTTC
>TRBJ1-2|TRBV4-1|NA|NA
CASSQDLAGNYGYTF
TGCGCCAGCAGCCAAGATCTGGCGGGGAACTATGGCTACACCTTC
>TRBJ1-2|TRBV3-1/TRBV3-2|TRBD1|NA
CASSPTLTLQGAVGYTF
TGTGCCAGCAGCCCCACGCTTACGCTCCAGGGGGCGGTTGGCTACACCTTC
>TRBJ2-2|TRBV19|TRBD2|NA
CASDMGVTSGGTGELFF
TGTGCCAGTGACATGGGAGTGACTAGCGGGGGGACCGGGGAGCTGTTTTTT
>TRBJ1-5|TRBV25-1|NA|NA
CASSEAGNQPQHF
TGTGCCAGCAGTGAAGCGGGCAATCAGCCCCAGCATTTT
>TRBJ2-5|TRBV28|TRBD1|NA
CASRTGGRETQYF
TGTGCCAGCAGGACAGGGGGCCGGGAGACCCAGTACTTC
>TRBJ1-3|TRBV5-1|TRBD1|once
CASSLVGQGASGNTIYF
TGCGCCAGCAGCTTGGTTGGACAGGGGGCTTCTGGAAACACCATATATTTT
>TRBJ1-2|TRBV19|NA|NA
CASTSGFTYGYTF
TGTGCCAGTACCTCAGGCTTTACCTATGGCTACACCTTC
>TRBJ2-3|TRBV11-2|NA|NA
CASSLGRTQYF
TGTGCCAGCAGCTTAGGGAGAACGCAGTATTTT
>TRBJ1-2|TRBV3-1/TRBV3-2|TRBD1|NA
CASSQGGGANYGYTF
TGTGCCAGCAGCCAAGGAGGGGGCGCTAACTATGGCTACACCTTC
>TRBJ1-2|TRBV19|TRBD1|few
CASSLDRGPWDGYTF
TGTGCCAGTAGCCTGGACAGGGGGCCGTGGGATGGCTACACCTTC
>TRBJ1-5|TRBV19|NA|once
CASSGLSAAGNQPQHF
TGTGCCAGTAGTGGACTCTCGGCCGCGGGCAATCAGCCCCAGCATTTT
>TRBJ1-5|TRBV18|NA|NA
CASSPGAGNQPQHF
TGTGCCAGCTCACCGGGTGCGGGTAATCAGCCCCAGCATTTT
>TRBJ2-3|TRBV5-4|TRBD2|NA
CASSQGLAGTDTQYF
TGTGCCAGCAGCCAGGGACTAGCGGGCACAGATACGCAGTATTTT
>TRBJ1-2|TRBV30|TRBD1|NA
CAWSAQGAVGYTF
TGTGCCTGGAGTGCACAGGGGGCGGTTGGCTACACCTTC
>TRBJ1-3|TRBV7-9|TRBD1|NA
CASSFGIGQGSGNTIYF
TGTGCCAGCAGCTTCGGAATAGGACAGGGCTCTGGAAACACCATATATTTT
>TRBJ2-2|TRBV1|NA|NA
CTSSQVAGAIANTGELFF
TGCACCAGCAGCCAAGTAGCGGGGGCTATCGCGAACACCGGGGAGCTGTTTTTT
>TRBJ1-1|TRBV12-3/TRBV12-4|NA|NA
CASSFGNTEAFF
TGTGCCAGCAGCTTCGGGAACACTGAAGCTTTCTTT
>TRBJ2-6|TRBV11-3|NA|few
CASSPEGAGANVLTF
TGTGCCAGCAGCCCAGAAGGGGCTGGGGCCAACGTCCTGACTTTC
>TRBJ1-2|TRBV25-1|TRBD1|NA
CASRGQGNYGYTF
TGTGCCAGCAGGGGACAGGGGAACTATGGCTACACCTTC
>TRBJ2-2|TRBV12-5|NA|NA
CASGLEGGSARGELFF
TGTGCTAGTGGTTTGGAGGGAGGCTCAGCACGGGGGGAGCTGTTTTTT
>TRBJ2-2|TRBV7-8|TRBD2|once
CASSILAGGVGELFF
TGTGCCAGCAGTATCCTAGCGGGAGGGGTCGGGGAGCTGTTTTTT